Listed here are 23 T cell receptor beta chains from one sample, sequenced in a study of T cell repertoires in cytomegalovirus infection. These receptors have no known antigen. TCRdb processed the reads anew with MiXCR; each CDR3 protein has one entry. Of 50,000 to 65,000 distinct CDR3 sequences listed, about a fifth were seen once; the top ten hold roughly 60%. The sample in question was CD8+ T cells from cultured PBMCs, obtained from culture after CMV antigen stimulation. The receptor source for this set is a human donor in good health (CMV status not recorded). Some clones in this sample may be carry-over from other donors' samples.

This clonotype was seen more than once but under ten times. In nucleotides, the CDR3 is TGCGCCAGCAGCCCCGGGAAGGACGAGCAGTACTTC. This translates into CASSPGKDEQYF. This sequence joins TRBV5-1 and TRBJ2-7, with D perhaps TRBD2 (5 bases). V was cut by 4 bases and J by 5 bases, with 10 bases left in between. Germline CDR1 is SGHRS and CDR2 is YFSETQ. This CDR3 is 12 amino acids long.

This clonotype appeared a few times. CDR3 DNA sequence: TGTGCCAGCAGCCCGACTAGCGGGAGGTTAGATACGCAGTATTTT. It is translated as CASSPTSGRLDTQYF. This chain links TRBV25-1 with TRBJ2-3; 13 bases are a match to TRBD2. With V trimmed by 6 bases and J by 5 bases, 5 bases remained unmatched. Germline V gene sequence: CDR1 MGHDK, CDR2 SYGVNS. There are 15 residues in the CDR3.

The table lists this clonotype with many counts. V and J are TRBV7-2 and TRBJ2-2, with a weak D call TRBD1 (6 bases). V was trimmed by 4 bases and J by 3 bases, leaving 9 bases between them. The CDR3 has 14 residues. Per germline, CDR1 SGHTA and CDR2 FQGNSA. This CDR3 reads CASSSRQDTGELFF. Written as DNA, the CDR3 is TGTGCCAGCAGCTCACGACAGGACACCGGGGAGCTGTTTTTT.

This clonotype was seen a handful of times. The chain couples TRBV7-9 to TRBJ2-1; weak D call: TRBD1 (6 bases). This CDR3 contains 14 residues. Germline CDR1 reads SEHNR; CDR2 reads FQNEAQ (reference sequence). Trimming took off 5 bases at V and 3 bases at J, with 11 bases between the two ends. CDR3 coding DNA: TGTGCCAGCAGCGGGGGCCCGGACTACAATGAGCAGTTCTTC. This encodes CASSGGPDYNEQFF.

The chain carries TRBV7-6 and TRBJ2-7; D is possibly TRBD1 (6 bases). The CDR3 totals 13 residues. The germline V gene encodes CDR1 SGHVS and CDR2 FNYEAQ. The ends were cut back, 2 bases at V and 6 bases at J, with 11 bases in the middle. This chain's CDR3 is CASSLREQGEQYF. CDR3 bases: TGTGCCAGCAGCTTACGGGAACAGGGCGAGCAGTACTTC.

The V call is TRBV7-2, the J call TRBJ2-3, with D possibly matching TRBD1 (6 bases). Trimming pared 2 bases from V and 1 base from J, leaving 10 bases between. The CDR3 loop spans 15 amino acids. Germline CDR1 reads SGHTA; CDR2 reads FQGNSA. Written as DNA, the CDR3 is TGTGCCAGCAGCTTACGCAGGGGCGGCACAGATACGCAGTATTTT. Amino acid sequence: CASSLRRGGTDTQYF.

This clonotype was counted ten times or more. This chain links TRBV6-2 or TRBV6-3 with TRBJ1-2; 7 nucleotides agree with TRBD1. With 8 bases clipped from V and 8 bases from J, the junction kept 11 bases outside the gene matches. The CDR3 has 13 amino acids. CDR1 MNHEY and CDR2 SVGEGT come from the germline V gene. The DNA of the CDR3 is TGTGCCAGCGGACCCGACAGGGCAAGGGGCTACACCTTC. Protein: CASGPDRARGYTF.

The chain combines TRBV7-6 with TRBJ2-5, with D perhaps being TRBD1 or TRBD2 (5 bases each). The CDR3 contains 14 residues. In germline, CDR1 is SGHVS, CDR2 FNYEAQ. Between the trimmed V and J ends, which lost 5 bases and 2 bases, there was a span of 12 bases. In DNA, the CDR3 is TGTGCCAGCAGCACCTGGGACGGACAAGAGACCCAGTACTTC. This codes for CASSTWDGQETQYF.

The chain has TRBV11-1 and TRBJ2-3, with D hard to call. The CDR3 length is 13 residues. The germline V and J ends were trimmed by 5 bases and 5 bases, with 11 bases remaining between them. Germline V gives CDR1 SGHAT, CDR2 FQDESV (reference sequence). The CDR3 DNA sequence: TGTGCCAGCAGCCGCCTTCCGGGAGATACGCAGTATTTT. This codes for CASSRLPGDTQYF.

This clonotype came up a few times. The chain couples TRBV7-9 to TRBJ1-5, with D tentatively TRBD1 (5 bases). Germline V gives CDR1 SEHNR, CDR2 FQNEAQ (reference sequence). CDR3 length equals 14 residues. V was shortened by 3 bases and J by 4 bases, with 10 bases between the two germline ends. Here the CDR3 DNA reads TGTGCCAGCAGCTTGGGCAGGGAAAATCAGCCCCAGCATTTT. Its translation is CASSLGRENQPQHF. The entire variable domain, with the rest obtained from reference TRBV7-9 and TRBJ1-5, is as follows: DTGVSQNPRHKITKRGQNVTFRCDPISEHNRLYWYRQTLGQGPEFLTYFQNEAQLEKSRLLSDRFSAERPKGSFSTLEIQRTEQGDSAMYLCASSLGRENQPQHFGDGTRLSIL.

The sample holds a few counts of this clonotype. This sequence joins TRBV12-3 or TRBV12-4 and TRBJ1-2; D gene uncertain. V lost 5 bases, J lost 6 bases, and 13 bases lay in between. This CDR3 contains 13 residues. This CDR3 is CASSPRFLDGYTF. CDR3 sequence (DNA): TGTGCCAGCAGTCCCAGGTTTCTAGATGGCTACACCTTC.

This clonotype was detected only a few times. V is TRBV7-6 and J is TRBJ2-2, with a possible D match to TRBD1 (8 bases). The CDR3 runs to 15 residues. Trimming took 5 bases from V and 4 from J, leaving 14 bases between them. Looked up from germline, CDR1 is SGHVS and CDR2 is FNYEAQ. Here the CDR3 reads CASSPTGEGTGELFF. The CDR3 coding sequence is TGTGCCAGCAGCCCGACAGGGGAGGGCACCGGGGAGCTGTTTTTT.

This clonotype occurred many times. The V and J genes are TRBV6-2 or TRBV6-3 and TRBJ1-1, with D unclear. The CDR3 runs to 11 residues. V was cut by 6 bases and J by 5 bases, with 7 bases left in between. CDR1 is MNHEY, CDR2 SVGEGT, per germline. The chain's CDR3 is CASSWKTEAFF. Here the CDR3 DNA reads TGTGCCAGCAGCTGGAAGACTGAAGCTTTCTTT.

V usage is TRBV5-4 and J usage is TRBJ2-1; tentatively, D is TRBD2 (5 bases). V gave up 3 bases and J gave up 3 bases, with 13 bases separating them. The germline V gene encodes CDR1 SGHNT and CDR2 YYREEE (reference sequence). There are 15 residues in the CDR3. The CDR3 DNA reads TGTGCCAGCAGCTATTCCGGGAACATCTACAATGAGCAGTTCTTC. Translation: CASSYSGNIYNEQFF.

The V call is TRBV11-1, the J call TRBJ2-7; 8 bases fit TRBD2. This CDR3 is built from 17 residues. Germline CDR1 reads SGHAT; CDR2 reads FQDESV (reference sequence). J gave up 3 bases and V 7 bases, and 17 bases lay outside the gene matches. Here the CDR3 DNA reads TGTGCCAGCACCATGAGCGGGAGTCGAGTAGGGGGCTACGAGCAGTACTTC. Its protein product is CASTMSGSRVGGYEQYF.

V usage is TRBV7-9 and J usage is TRBJ1-1; 8 nucleotides line up with TRBD1. The CDR3 is 13 amino acids. CDR1 is SEHNR, CDR2 FQNEAQ, per germline (reference sequence). The ends lost 8 bases at V and 2 bases at J; junction bases unmatched: 4. CDR3 in amino acids: CASVQGGNTEAFF. In DNA form, the CDR3 reads TGTGCCAGCGTACAGGGGGGTAACACTGAAGCTTTCTTT.

This clonotype was counted a few times. The chain employs TRBV15 and TRBJ1-5, with 7 nucleotides matching TRBD1. The germline CDR1 and CDR2 sequences are LNHNV and YYDKDF (reference sequence). V trimming: 6 bases; J trimming: 6 bases; junction bases outside the gene matches: 8. The CDR3 length is 14 residues. The CDR3 sequence: CATSIDRARQPQHF. In DNA form, the CDR3 reads TGTGCCACCAGTATAGACAGGGCGCGTCAGCCCCAGCATTTT. The full variable domain, with the rest looked up from reference TRBV15 and TRBJ1-5, is DAMVIQNPRYQVTQFGKPVTLSCSQTLNHNVMYWYQQKSSQAPKLLFHYYDKDFNNEADTPDNFQSRRPNTSFCFLDIRSPGLGDTAMYLCATSIDRARQPQHFGDGTRLSIL.

V is TRBV7-8 and J is TRBJ2-5; TRBD2 aligns across 10 bases. Germline V CDR1 and CDR2: SGHVS, FQNEAQ. The CDR3 covers 13 residues. Trimming removed 7 bases from V and 3 bases from J; junction bases left unmatched: 2. The chain's CDR3 is CASNLAGEETQYF. CDR3 DNA sequence: TGTGCCAGCAATCTAGCGGGGGAAGAGACCCAGTACTTC.

The V gene is TRBV7-2, the J gene TRBJ2-3; D may be TRBD1 or TRBD2 (5 bases each). The germline V gene has CDR1 SGHTA and CDR2 FQGNSA. With 3 bases removed from V and 7 bases from J, the gap between germline ends came to 23 bases. The CDR3 has 17 amino acids. The CDR3 sequence is CASSFERADNRWNTQYF. In DNA form, the CDR3 reads TGTGCCAGCAGCTTCGAGAGGGCGGACAATCGGTGGAATACGCAGTATTTT.

With regard to this clonotype: A much larger clone lies one base from this, so it may be a read error. The chain uses TRBV29-1 and TRBJ2-7; D perhaps matches TRBD1 (6 bases). Germline V gene data show CDR1 as SQVTM and CDR2 as ANQGSEA. This CDR3 is 12 amino acids long. In DNA, the CDR3 is TGCGTCACCAAGTCAGGGGCCTACGAGCAGTACTTC. It specifies CVTKSGAYEQYF.

This clonotype was recorded at least ten times. The chain joins TRBV6-2 or TRBV6-3 to TRBJ1-5, with 12 positions matching TRBD1. V trimming: 2 bases; J trimming: 7 bases; junction bases outside the gene matches: 9. Germline loops: CDR1 MNHEY, CDR2 SVGEGT. The CDR3 spans 17 residues. For the CDR3, the DNA is TGTGCCAGCAGTTACCGATGGGGACAGGGGGCGGGACAGCCCCAGCATTTT. Encoded protein: CASSYRWGQGAGQPQHF.

This clonotype appeared a few times. The chain has TRBV7-9 and TRBJ1-2; perhaps TRBD1 as D (5 bases). Trimming took 7 bases from V and 0 from J, leaving 12 bases between them. Germline V gene sequence: CDR1 SEHNR, CDR2 FQNEAQ (reference sequence). CDR3 length equals 14 residues. The CDR3 DNA reads TGTGCCAGCAAAATGGGGGGAGCTAACTATGGCTACACCTTC. Its translation is CASKMGGANYGYTF.

The table lists this clonotype with a count of one. This chain connects TRBV6-2 or TRBV6-3 to TRBJ2-7; D ambiguous. Germline assignment: CDR1 MNHEY and CDR2 SVGEGT. V was pared by 3 bases and J by 2 bases, with 8 bases between. This CDR3 comprises 13 residues. The DNA of the CDR3 is TGTGCCAGCAGTTATAAACAGCCCTACGAGCAGTACTTC. Translating it yields CASSYKQPYEQYF.